This TCR beta chain came from a study of T cell responses to AZD1222 COVID-19 vaccine. The method was immunoSEQ multiplex PCR; TCRdb's version includes in-frame clones alone and lacks a portion of them. The sample lists approximately 130,000 clones; roughly 92% were seen once. Turning to this clone: Its antigen remains unknown.

The study's findings and limits: The study identified only a handful of AZD1222 recipients as seropositive at baseline. After two AZD1222 doses, spike-specific TCR breadth and depth rose versus day 0. Donors were largely white British and mainly female; clonal diversity was possibly underestimated.

The clonotype originates from an adult who received the AZD1222 COVID-19 vaccine. The sample in question was peripheral blood, obtained 28 days after the second AZD1222 dose.

The CDR3 protein is CASSAGGANTGELFF. In DNA, the CDR3 is TGTGCCAGCAGCGCAGGGGGCGCGAACACCGGGGAGCTGTTTTTT. The rearrangement joins TRBV11-2 to TRBJ2-2; 8 positions agree with TRBD1. The ends lost 5 bases at V and 0 bases at J; junction bases unmatched: 2. Germline lookup yields CDR1 SGHAT and CDR2 FQNNGV. The CDR3 is 15 amino acids.